The next 30 T cell receptor beta chains were all read from a single sample in a study of blood T cell repertoires in COVID-19 (dated by TCRdb to 2018 to 2020). The protocol used for the library was the immunoSEQ multiplex PCR assay. TCRdb provides this immuneACCESS table in a form limited to in-frame rearrangements. Some clones are lacking; in checked studies, under half of them reflect an unresolved V gene, and why the rest are absent is not known. For this sample there are roughly 380,000 clones; about 89% appear just once. 1% to 1.5% of the sample lies in the top ten. The sequencing input was PBMCs or T cells enriched from blood (not recorded which). The receptors come from a man aged 30 to 45 who had recovered from COVID-19.

This chain connects TRBV3-1 (or the pseudogene TRBV3-2) to TRBJ1-3, with 7 bases that match TRBD1. Germline V gives CDR1 LGHDT, CDR2 YNNKEL (reference sequence). With 9 bases clipped from V and 10 bases from J, the junction kept 12 bases outside the gene matches. The CDR3 covers 13 residues. CDR3 amino acids: CASRTGPLRTIYF. CDR3 DNA sequence: TGTGCCAGTCGGACAGGCCCCCTTCGGACCATATATTTT.

V and J are TRBV19 and TRBJ1-2; D not certain. Trimming took 2 bases from V and 1 from J, leaving 5 bases between them. Germline CDR1 reads LNHDA; CDR2 reads SQIVND (reference sequence). CDR3 size: 13 residues. The CDR3 is CASSIPHNYGYTF. The CDR3 region has the DNA TGTGCCAGTAGTATACCCCATAACTATGGCTACACCTTC.

This rearrangement joins TRBV3-1 (or the pseudogene TRBV3-2) to TRBJ1-1; 10 bases are shared with TRBD1. CDR1 is LGHDT, CDR2 YNNKEL, per germline (reference sequence). This CDR3 is built from 16 residues. V trimming: 4 bases; J trimming: 0 bases; junction bases outside the gene matches: 5. The CDR3 sequence is CASSPTGGIVNTEAFF. CDR3 nucleotides: TGTGCCAGCAGCCCGACAGGGGGCATCGTGAACACTGAAGCTTTCTTT.

The chain links TRBV6-6 to TRBJ1-2; 8 bases align to TRBD1. Losses at the gene ends were 5 bases for V and 6 bases for J; bases not matched to a gene: 5. The CDR3 is 13 residues long. Germline loops: CDR1 MNHNY, CDR2 SVGAGI (reference sequence). The CDR3: CASSALTGDGYTF. The CDR3 DNA reads as TGTGCCAGCAGTGCATTGACAGGGGATGGCTACACCTTC.

This chain uses TRBV2 with TRBJ2-7, with D maybe TRBD1 (5 bases). Trimming cost V 3 bases and J 3 bases, with 6 bases left between them. CDR1 SNHLY and CDR2 FYNNEI come from the germline V gene. The CDR3 runs 12 residues. This chain's CDR3 is CASSDQGYEQYF. The CDR3 DNA follows: TGTGCCAGCAGTGACCAGGGCTACGAGCAGTACTTC.

The chain is built from TRBV6-5 and TRBJ1-6; D possibly corresponds to TRBD1 (6 bases). CDR1 is MNHEY, CDR2 SVGAGI, per germline. Trimming took off 0 bases at V and 10 bases at J, with 13 bases between the two ends. The CDR3 has 15 amino acids. The CDR3 is CASSYSQTGNSPLHF. CDR3 in DNA: TGTGCCAGCAGTTACTCCCAAACAGGGAACTCACCCCTCCACTTT.

The chain joins TRBV6-5 to TRBJ1-4; unclear D gene. From germline, CDR1 is MNHEY and CDR2 SVGAGI. Trimming took off 2 bases at V and 4 bases at J, with 5 bases between the two ends. This CDR3 region has 13 residues. The CDR3: CASSYDNNEKLFF. CDR3 bases: TGTGCCAGCAGTTACGACAATAATGAAAAACTGTTTTTT.

The rearrangement links TRBV7-2 to TRBJ2-1; TRBD2 is a possible D gene (6 bases). Germline CDR1 SGHTA, CDR2 FQGNSA. V was cut by 8 bases and J by 6 bases, with 11 bases left in between. This CDR3 is built from 12 residues. This chain's CDR3 is CASLGGFNEQFF. CDR3 sequence (DNA): TGTGCCAGCTTGGGGGGTTTCAATGAGCAGTTCTTC.

The rearrangement uses TRBV3-1 (or the pseudogene TRBV3-2) and TRBJ2-2; possible D gene TRBD2, 5 bases. Germline V gene data show CDR1 as LGHDT and CDR2 as YNNKEL (reference sequence). With 6 bases removed from V and 7 bases from J, the gap between germline ends came to 18 bases. This CDR3 is 15 amino acids long. The CDR3 DNA sequence: TGTGCCAGCAGTTCGAACAAAGCGGCTGACGGGGAGCTGTTTTTT. Its translation is CASSSNKAADGELFF.

The V gene is TRBV6-2 or TRBV6-3, the J gene TRBJ2-1; TRBD1 aligns across 9 bases. Germline CDR1 is MNHEY and CDR2 is SVGEGT. J was trimmed by 2 bases and V by 6 bases; bases with no gene match: 2. The CDR3 runs 14 residues. CDR3 sequence reads: CASSDRGTYNEQFF. The CDR3, as DNA: TGTGCCAGCAGCGACAGGGGGACCTACAATGAGCAGTTCTTC.

The J gene is TRBJ2-7, the V gene TRBV28; TRBD1 agrees at 9 bases. The CDR3 loop spans 13 amino acids. CDR1 is MDHEN, CDR2 SYDVKM, per germline. The V segment lost 7 bases and the J segment 7 bases; nucleotides outside the gene matches: 8. The CDR3 sequence is CASTGQGTGEQYF. The CDR3 nucleotides read TGTGCCAGCACCGGACAGGGGACGGGGGAGCAGTACTTC. Full variable domain (rest looked up from reference TRBV28 and TRBJ2-7): DVKVTQSSRYLVKRTGEKVFLECVQDMDHENMFWYRQDPGLGLRLIYFSYDVKMKEKGDIPEGYSVSREKKERFSLILESASTNQTSMYLCASTGQGTGEQYFGPGTRLTVT.

The genes are TRBV18 and TRBJ1-2, with D unclear. Per the germline V gene, CDR1 is KGHSH and CDR2 is LQKENI. The CDR3 has 13 amino acids. Trimming took off 9 bases at V and 4 bases at J, with 15 bases between the two ends. The CDR3 nucleotides read TGTGCCAGTACCCTGGACTCCCGCTATGGCTACACCTTC. Its protein product is CASTLDSRYGYTF.

The chain couples TRBV9 to TRBJ2-5, with D perhaps matching TRBD1 (6 bases). The CDR3 contains 16 residues. The V end lost 2 bases, the J end lost 4 bases, and 18 bases lay between the germline ends. The V gene's germline CDR1 is SGDLS and CDR2 YYNGEE. The CDR3 DNA reads as TGTGCCAGCAGCGTGGGGGACACAACGACCCGAGAGACCCAGTACTTC. Amino acids: CASSVGDTTTRETQYF.

This chain joins TRBV6-1 and TRBJ1-2, with 8 bases that match TRBD1. CDR1 and CDR2 (germline): MNHNS, SASEGT. Trimming cost V 2 bases and J 6 bases; bases outside gene matches: 8. This CDR3 is 15 amino acids long. CDR3 bases: TGTGCCAGCAGTGAAATTGCAGGGGGCTTGAATGGCTACACCTTC. The encoded protein is CASSEIAGGLNGYTF.

The chain combines TRBV19 with TRBJ2-1; D gene uncertain. The germline gives CDR1 LNHDA, CDR2 SQIVND (reference sequence). The CDR3 totals 13 residues. Trimming took 3 bases from V and 0 from J, leaving 3 bases between them. The CDR3 bases are TGTGCCAGTAGTATTAACTCCTACAATGAGCAGTTCTTC. Translated, it gives CASSINSYNEQFF.

J is TRBJ1-6 and V is TRBV6-4, with a tentative D call TRBD1 (5 bases). V lost 2 bases and J lost 11, with 10 bases in between. CDR3 length equals 13 residues. Germline V gives CDR1 MRHNA, CDR2 SNTAGT. Here the CDR3 reads CASSDRGGPPLHF. The CDR3 coding sequence is TGTGCCAGCAGTGACAGGGGAGGCCCACCCCTCCACTTT.

The table lists this clone with a few counts. This sequence joins TRBV7-8 and TRBJ2-3; maybe TRBD1 (6 bases). Trimming pared 5 bases from V and 2 bases from J, leaving 11 bases between. The CDR3 has 14 residues. The V gene's germline CDR1 is SGHVS and CDR2 FQNEAQ. The CDR3 nucleotides are TGTGCCAGCAGCCTCGACAGGCTCACAGATACGCAGTATTTT. Translated, it gives CASSLDRLTDTQYF. Combining the CDR3 with reference TRBV7-8 and TRBJ2-3 gives the whole variable domain GAGVSQSPRYKVAKRGQDVALRCDPISGHVSLFWYQQALGQGPEFLTYFQNEAQLDKSGLPSDRFFAERPEGSVSTLKIQRTQQEDSAVYLCASSLDRLTDTQYFGPGTRLTVL.

CDR3 bases: TGTGCCATCACCGGTGGTGCGGGGCCCTCCCGGGAGCAGTACTTC. Translating it yields CAITGGAGPSREQYF. V is TRBV10-3 and J is TRBJ2-7, with D possibly matching TRBD2 (6 bases). Trimming took off 7 bases at V and 7 bases at J, with 23 bases between the two ends. The CDR3 spans 15 residues. CDR1 ENHRY and CDR2 SYGVKD come from the germline V gene.

The chain carries TRBV30 and TRBJ2-1; perhaps TRBD2 as D (7 bases). The CDR3 contains 13 residues. Trimming took 5 bases from V and 9 from J, leaving 17 bases between them. Germline V CDR1 and CDR2: GTSNPN, SVGIG (reference sequence). The chain's CDR3 is CAWGRRGGGEQFF. DNA of the CDR3: TGTGCCTGGGGCAGGAGGGGGGGAGGTGAGCAGTTCTTC.

The genes are TRBV7-8 and TRBJ1-4; no firm D call. V was shortened by 2 bases and J by 0 bases, with 7 bases between the two germline ends. Germline V lookup: CDR1 SGHVS, CDR2 FQNEAQ. The CDR3 sequence is 15 residues long. The CDR3 DNA follows: TGTGCCAGCAGCTTACTGACAACAACTAATGAAAAACTGTTTTTT. Amino acid sequence: CASSLLTTTNEKLFF.

The rearrangement links TRBV9 to TRBJ1-6; 9 bases match TRBD1. V was clipped by 3 bases and J by 10 bases; unmatched bases: 8. The CDR3 spans 15 residues. CDR1 is SGDLS and CDR2 is YYNGEE in the germline V gene. The CDR3 sequence: CASSGAGTGNSPLHF. The CDR3 DNA reads TGTGCCAGCAGCGGTGCCGGGACAGGGAACTCACCCCTCCACTTT. Combining the CDR3 with reference TRBV9 and TRBJ1-6 gives the whole variable domain DSGVTQTPKHLITATGQRVTLRCSPRSGDLSVYWYQQSLDQGLQFLIQYYNGEERAKGNILERFSAQQFPDLHSELNLSSLELGDSALYFCASSGAGTGNSPLHFGNGTRLTVT.

A few counts support this clone. The V and J genes are TRBV6-5 and TRBJ1-5, with a tentative D call TRBD1 (5 bases). Deletions cut 10 bases from V and 1 base from J, with 17 bases between. Germline V gene sequence: CDR1 MNHEY, CDR2 SVGAGI. CDR3 length: 15 amino acids. CDR3 bases: TGTGCCAACATCGGTAAGGGGCCGAGCAATCAGCCCCAGCATTTT. It translates to CANIGKGPSNQPQHF.

The chain is built from TRBV6-5 and TRBJ1-6; the D is unclear. CDR3 length: 16 amino acids. Germline CDR1 reads MNHEY; CDR2 reads SVGAGI. Trimming shortened V by 2 bases and J by 10 bases, and 18 bases separated the two germline ends. CDR3 nucleotide sequence: TGTGCCAGCAGTTACCCGTCACGGGAGGATGTCTCACCCCTCCACTTT. Translated, it gives CASSYPSREDVSPLHF.

This clone was recorded a few times. The rearrangement links TRBV3-1 (or the pseudogene TRBV3-2) to TRBJ1-6; D remains unclear. The CDR3 spans 13 residues. Germline-derived CDR1 and CDR2 are LGHDT and YNNKEL (reference sequence). V lost 5 bases to trimming and J lost 10 bases, with 12 bases between them. CDR3 sequence (DNA): TGTGCCAGCAGCACCCGGGTCCGATCACCCCTCCACTTT. The encoded protein is CASSTRVRSPLHF.

V is TRBV19 and J is TRBJ2-3; the D is unclear. The V end was cut by 1 base, the J end by 2 bases, with 7 bases between. The CDR3 has 14 amino acids. Germline CDR1 LNHDA, CDR2 SQIVND (reference sequence). As DNA, the CDR3 is TGTGCCAGTAGTATAGGTCAGATCACAGATACGCAGTATTTT. Residues: CASSIGQITDTQYF.

J is TRBJ1-2 and V is TRBV29-1, with D uncertain. The V end lost 6 bases, the J end lost 2 bases, and 10 bases lay between the germline ends. The CDR3 loop spans 12 amino acids. Germline CDR1 is SQVTM and CDR2 is ANQGSEA. The CDR3 sequence is CSVGLENYGYTF. The CDR3, as DNA: TGCAGCGTGGGCCTCGAGAACTATGGCTACACCTTC.

This clone came up once. The rearrangement links TRBV4-1 to TRBJ2-5, with 8 nucleotides matching TRBD1. V shed 3 bases, J shed 2 bases, and the junction held 8 bases outside the gene matches. The CDR3 has 16 amino acids. Germline CDR1 MGHRA, CDR2 YSYEKL. The CDR3 DNA is TGCGCCAGCAGCCAGGACAGGGTTTTGGGACAAGAGACCCAGTACTTC. Amino acids: CASSQDRVLGQETQYF.

The CDR3 sequence is CATRAGGGSYEQYF. DNA of the CDR3: TGTGCCACCAGAGCGGGGGGCGGCTCCTACGAGCAGTACTTC. V gene TRBV15 combines with J gene TRBJ2-7, with TRBD2 matching 9 bases. Trimming cost V 6 bases and J 0 bases; bases outside gene matches: 3. The CDR3 extends over 14 amino acids. Germline CDR1 is LNHNV and CDR2 is YYDKDF (reference sequence).

The J gene is TRBJ1-4, the V gene TRBV7-9, with 8 positions matching TRBD1. The V gene end was trimmed by 1 base and the J gene end by 8 bases; junction bases not matched to a gene: 9. The CDR3 has 16 amino acids. CDR1 and CDR2 (germline): SEHNR, FQNEAQ (reference sequence). The CDR3 coding sequence is TGTGCCAGCAGCTTAGGAGAGACAGGGGTAGACGAAAAACTGTTTTTT. This translates into CASSLGETGVDEKLFF.

This rearrangement joins TRBV23-1 to TRBJ1-1; perhaps TRBD1 as D (6 bases). TRBV23-1 belongs to the ORF category, with a function that is uncertain. Trimming pared 8 bases from V and 6 bases from J, leaving 16 bases between. The CDR3 has 13 residues. DNA of the CDR3: TGCGCCAGCTCTCCCAGGGGTTGGTCTGAAGCTTTCTTT. It translates to CASSPRGWSEAFF.